The 28 T cell receptor beta chains listed next were all sequenced from one sample in a study of PD-L1 blockade in urothelial cancer (dated by TCRdb to 2016 to 2017). The library was made by the immunoSEQ multiplex PCR assay. TCRdb stores this immuneACCESS table with in-frame sequences only. Part of the clones is absent; in the studies checked, under half of the shortfall reflects unresolved V genes, and no reason is known for the rest. The sample table records tens of thousands of clones; about nine tenths of these occur just once. The ten largest clones take up roughly 3.5% of the sample. Specimen: PBMCs, collected around atezolizumab (anti-PD-L1) treatment. Every receptor here comes from a man aged 45-60 years with urothelial cancer.

V is TRBV6-5 and J is TRBJ2-7; D perhaps matches TRBD2 (5 bases). CDR3 length: 14 amino acids. V lost 5 bases to trimming and J lost 3 bases, with 14 bases between them. Germline-derived CDR1 and CDR2 are MNHEY and SVGAGI. CDR3 in DNA: TGTGCCAGCAGTGACCAGATCGGGGTCTACGAGCAGTACTTC. Its translation: CASSDQIGVYEQYF.

The genes are TRBV29-1 and TRBJ2-1; possibly TRBD1 for D (5 bases). Germline V gene lookup returns CDR1 SQVTM and CDR2 ANQGSEA. V was shortened by 7 bases and J by 8 bases, with 15 bases between the two germline ends. The CDR3 runs 12 residues. The CDR3 spells CSGGLARHEQFF. CDR3 coding DNA: TGCAGCGGGGGCCTCGCGCGGCATGAGCAGTTCTTC.

This chain uses TRBV2 with TRBJ1-1, with D unresolved. Germline loops: CDR1 SNHLY, CDR2 FYNNEI. This CDR3 is 14 amino acids long. V lost 0 bases and J 5 bases, leaving 10 bases between the germline ends. CDR3 region: CASSEASRRTEAFF. For the CDR3, the DNA is TGTGCCAGCAGTGAAGCCTCCCGGAGGACTGAAGCTTTCTTT.

The chain uses TRBV6-5 and TRBJ1-2; tentative D call: TRBD1 (6 bases). V lost 0 bases and J lost 3, with 11 bases in between. The germline V gene encodes CDR1 MNHEY and CDR2 SVGAGI. The CDR3 is 15 residues long. CDR3: CASSYSPTGHYGYTF. In DNA, the CDR3 is TGTGCCAGCAGTTACTCCCCGACAGGACACTATGGCTACACCTTC.

V is TRBV19 and J is TRBJ2-1, with D perhaps matching TRBD2 (5 bases). Germline values: CDR1 LNHDA, CDR2 SQIVND (reference sequence). Deletions cut 3 bases from V and 4 bases from J, with 16 bases between. This CDR3 is built from 16 residues. The CDR3 loop reads CASSMPWASRYNEQFF. The DNA for the CDR3 is TGTGCCAGTAGTATGCCCTGGGCTAGCAGATACAATGAGCAGTTCTTC. Using reference TRBV19 and TRBJ2-1 for the parts outside the CDR3, the full variable domain is DGGITQSPKYLFRKEGQNVTLSCEQNLNHDAMYWYRQDPGQGLRLIYYSQIVNDFQKGDIAEGYSVSREKKESFPLTVTSAQKNPTAFYLCASSMPWASRYNEQFFGPGTRLTVL.

The chain is built from TRBV6-1 and TRBJ1-5; 9 positions agree with TRBD1. V trimming: 2 bases; J trimming: 7 bases; junction bases outside the gene matches: 6. Germline V gene sequence: CDR1 MNHNS, CDR2 SASEGT. The CDR3 has 15 amino acids. CDR3 in amino acids: CASSENRGPRQPQHF. CDR3 in DNA: TGTGCCAGCAGTGAAAACAGGGGGCCCCGCCAGCCCCAGCATTTT.

The CDR3 is CASGLSGYEQYF. The DNA for the CDR3 is TGTGCTAGTGGTTTGTCGGGGTACGAGCAGTACTTC. This sequence joins TRBV12-5 and TRBJ2-7; a weak D match, TRBD2 (5 bases). The ends were cut back, 2 bases at V and 4 bases at J, with 6 bases in the middle. The germline V gene has CDR1 LGHNT and CDR2 FRNRAP. The CDR3 runs to 12 residues.

A single count supports this clone. The V call is TRBV12-5, the J call TRBJ2-1, with unresolved D. From germline, CDR1 is LGHNT and CDR2 FRNRAP. The CDR3 has 19 amino acids. V dropped 0 bases and J dropped 0 bases, with 18 bases sitting between them. The CDR3 here is CASGLVQGVGLSSYNEQFF. DNA of the CDR3: TGTGCTAGTGGTTTGGTACAAGGCGTCGGGTTGAGCTCCTACAATGAGCAGTTCTTC.

The chain has TRBV11-3 and TRBJ2-7; 7 bases line up with TRBD1. The CDR3 covers 16 residues. CDR1 SGHNT and CDR2 YENEEA come from the germline V gene. Trimming removed 2 bases from V and 5 bases from J; junction bases left unmatched: 12. In nucleotides, the CDR3 is TGTGCCAGCAGCTTAACCCCGGCAGGGGGTTCCCACGAGCAGTACTTC. This encodes CASSLTPAGGSHEQYF.

V usage is TRBV5-1 and J usage is TRBJ2-5, with TRBD2 identical over 16 bases. This CDR3 region has 16 residues. Germline V CDR1 and CDR2: SGHRS, YFSETQ. Trimming took 4 bases from V and 4 from J; bases not matched to a gene: 4. Written as DNA, the CDR3 is TGCGCCAGCAGCACGGGACTAGCGGGAGGGGGAGAGACCCAGTACTTC. It is translated as CASSTGLAGGGETQYF.

J is TRBJ2-1 and V is TRBV29-1, with D possibly matching TRBD2 (7 bases). CDR1 and CDR2 from the germline V gene are SQVTM and ANQGSEA. The CDR3 is 12 amino acids. V dropped 4 bases and J dropped 10 bases, with 14 bases sitting between them. The CDR3 is CSVARGGVEQFF. CDR3 coding DNA: TGCAGCGTTGCGAGGGGGGGAGTAGAGCAGTTCTTC.

The rearrangement uses TRBV7-9 and TRBJ1-4; the D is unclear. CDR3 size: 11 residues. Trimming pared 8 bases from V and 4 bases from J, leaving 5 bases between. Germline V gives CDR1 SEHNR, CDR2 FQNEAQ (reference sequence). The CDR3 region has the DNA TGTGCCAGCCGGTATAATGAAAAACTGTTTTTT. Amino acids: CASRYNEKLFF.

The chain has TRBV28 and TRBJ2-1, with 12 nucleotides matching TRBD2. This CDR3 spans 18 amino acids. Germline values: CDR1 MDHEN, CDR2 SYDVKM. Trimming took 4 bases from V and 7 from J; bases not matched to a gene: 14. The DNA of the CDR3 is TGTGCCAGCAGTTCAGGACTAGCGGGAATCGGTTTTAGTAATGAGCAGTTCTTC. Protein sequence: CASSSGLAGIGFSNEQFF. Full variable domain (rest looked up from reference TRBV28 and TRBJ2-1): DVKVTQSSRYLVKRTGEKVFLECVQDMDHENMFWYRQDPGLGLRLIYFSYDVKMKEKGDIPEGYSVSREKKERFSLILESASTNQTSMYLCASSSGLAGIGFSNEQFFGPGTRLTVL.

V gene TRBV7-6 combines with J gene TRBJ2-7; TRBD1 agrees at 7 bases. Germline V lookup: CDR1 SGHVS, CDR2 FNYEAQ. V gave up 5 bases and J gave up 3 bases; unmatched junction bases: 10. This CDR3 contains 15 residues. The CDR3 DNA is TGTGCCAGCAGCCGAACCTGGGACAGTCGCTACGAGCAGTACTTC. It translates to CASSRTWDSRYEQYF. Based on the CDR3 plus reference TRBV7-6 and TRBJ2-7, the full variable domain is GAGVSQSPRYKVTKRGQDVALRCDPISGHVSLYWYRQALGQGPEFLTYFNYEAQQDKSGLPNDRFSAERPEGSISTLTIQRTEQRDSAMYRCASSRTWDSRYEQYFGPGTRLTVT.

The chain employs TRBV5-8 and TRBJ2-4; tentatively, D is TRBD1 (5 bases). The CDR3 runs to 14 residues. Per germline, CDR1 SGHTS and CDR2 YDEGEE. Trimming removed 4 bases from V and 7 bases from J, with 15 bases in between. In DNA form, the CDR3 reads TGTGCCAGCAGCCCGGACAACAACATCAACATTCAGTACTTC. Residues: CASSPDNNINIQYF.

This sequence joins TRBV6-1 and TRBJ1-1; 7 bases line up with TRBD1. This CDR3 contains 13 residues. Losses at the gene ends were 7 bases for V and 6 bases for J; bases not matched to a gene: 8. Germline V lookup: CDR1 MNHNS, CDR2 SASEGT. DNA for the CDR3: TGTGCCAGCACGGGGACAGCGGTGGCTGAAGCTTTCTTT. Translation gives CASTGTAVAEAFF.

The J gene is TRBJ2-2, the V gene TRBV4-1, with a possible D match to TRBD1 (5 bases). This CDR3 region has 16 residues. Between the trimmed V and J ends, which lost 2 bases and 4 bases, there was a span of 14 bases. The V gene's germline CDR1 is MGHRA and CDR2 YSYEKL. CDR3 nucleotide sequence: TGCGCCAGCAGCCAAAAAAGGGGAAGTGTCACCGGGGAGCTGTTTTTT. Translation gives CASSQKRGSVTGELFF.

The V and J genes are TRBV11-2 and TRBJ1-1, with D perhaps matching TRBD1 (6 bases). Germline lookup yields CDR1 SGHAT and CDR2 FQNNGV. This CDR3 is built from 13 residues. V lost 0 bases, J lost 10 bases, and 12 bases lay in between. The CDR3 DNA follows: TGTGCCAGCAGCTTAGACAGGGGACCATCAGCTTTCTTT. Its translation is CASSLDRGPSAFF.

CDR3 region: CASRAPGQGANYGYTF. The CDR3 DNA sequence: TGTGCCAGCAGAGCACCGGGACAGGGTGCTAACTATGGCTACACCTTC. The chain recombines TRBV2 with TRBJ1-2; TRBD1 matches 9 bases. CDR3 length equals 16 residues. The V gene's germline CDR1 is SNHLY and CDR2 FYNNEI. J was trimmed by 0 bases and V by 6 bases; bases with no gene match: 8.

The chain couples TRBV18 to TRBJ2-1; TRBD2 is a possible D gene (6 bases). CDR1 is KGHSH and CDR2 is LQKENI in the germline V gene. The CDR3 length is 13 residues. V lost 3 bases and J lost 9, with 12 bases in between. The CDR3 DNA reads TGTGCCAGCTCACCTTCCATGGGGGGTGAGCAGTTCTTC. Translated, it gives CASSPSMGGEQFF.

The V and J genes are TRBV6-5 and TRBJ2-1, with D unresolved. The CDR3 spans 11 residues. V was cut by 2 bases and J by 8 bases, with 4 bases left in between. Germline loops: CDR1 MNHEY, CDR2 SVGAGI. CDR3 region: CASSYGYEQFF. In nucleotides, the CDR3 is TGTGCCAGCAGTTACGGCTATGAGCAGTTCTTC.

The rearrangement links TRBV25-1 to TRBJ2-7; 8 nucleotides align to TRBD1. The junction had 4 bases not matched to a gene; V was cut back by 2 bases and J by 7 bases. CDR1 is MGHDK and CDR2 is SYGVNS in the germline V gene. CDR3 size: 13 residues. The CDR3 nucleotides read TGTGCCAGCAGTGAAGGACAGGGTATGGAGCAGTACTTC. Translated: CASSEGQGMEQYF.

This chain links TRBV27 with TRBJ2-6; no clear D. CDR3 length equals 13 residues. CDR1 is MNHEY, CDR2 SMNVEV, per germline (reference sequence). The ends were cut back, 9 bases at V and 3 bases at J, with 9 bases in the middle. In DNA, the CDR3 is TGTGCCAGTCAGTCAGGTGGGGCCAACGTCCTGACTTTC. Protein: CASQSGGANVLTF. The full variable domain, with the rest looked up from reference TRBV27 and TRBJ2-6, is EAQVTQNPRYLITVTGKKLTVTCSQNMNHEYMSWYRQDPGLGLRQIYYSMNVEVTDKGDVPEGYKVSRKEKRNFPLILESPSPNQTSLYFCASQSGGANVLTFGAGSRLTVL.

The J gene is TRBJ2-2, the V gene TRBV19, with D unresolved. Per the germline V gene, CDR1 is LNHDA and CDR2 is SQIVND (reference sequence). Trimming took off 2 bases at V and 3 bases at J, with 16 bases between the two ends. The CDR3 contains 17 residues. The CDR3 DNA follows: TGTGCCAGTAGTATAATGTCTCGGATGGGCCACACCGGGGAGCTGTTTTTT. The encoded protein is CASSIMSRMGHTGELFF.

The genes are TRBV19 and TRBJ2-7; 7 bases map to TRBD1. The CDR3 has 14 residues. V trimming: 8 bases; J trimming: 2 bases; junction bases outside the gene matches: 9. From germline, CDR1 is LNHDA and CDR2 SQIVND (reference sequence). In nucleotides, the CDR3 is TGTGCCAGTCGCCCGACAGGGTATCCCTACGAGCAGTACTTC. It is translated as CASRPTGYPYEQYF.

The chain couples TRBV10-2 to TRBJ2-7, with 10 bases aligning to TRBD2. This CDR3 has 15 amino acids. Germline V gene sequence: CDR1 WSHSY, CDR2 SAAADI. After removal of 6 bases from V and 2 bases from J, the junction contained 7 bases not matched to a gene. CDR3 bases: TGCGCCAGCAGCCGAGGACTAGCGGCGACCTACGAGCAGTACTTC. Amino acid sequence: CASSRGLAATYEQYF.

V and J are TRBV10-2 and TRBJ1-2; D is uncertain. The length of the CDR3 is 11 residues. CDR1 WSHSY and CDR2 SAAADI come from the germline V gene. The V gene lost 3 bases and the J gene lost 4 bases, with 3 bases spanning the gap. DNA of the CDR3: TGCGCCAGCAGTGACGTCTATGGCTACACCTTC. Residues: CASSDVYGYTF.

The chain joins TRBV14 to TRBJ1-4; D uncertain. The length of the CDR3 is 15 residues. The ends were cut back, 1 base at V and 6 bases at J, with 12 bases in the middle. Germline-derived CDR1 and CDR2 are SGHDN and FVKESK. The chain's CDR3 is CASSQGWRMDEKLFF. Written as DNA, the CDR3 is TGTGCCAGCAGCCAAGGGTGGCGGATGGATGAAAAACTGTTTTTT.